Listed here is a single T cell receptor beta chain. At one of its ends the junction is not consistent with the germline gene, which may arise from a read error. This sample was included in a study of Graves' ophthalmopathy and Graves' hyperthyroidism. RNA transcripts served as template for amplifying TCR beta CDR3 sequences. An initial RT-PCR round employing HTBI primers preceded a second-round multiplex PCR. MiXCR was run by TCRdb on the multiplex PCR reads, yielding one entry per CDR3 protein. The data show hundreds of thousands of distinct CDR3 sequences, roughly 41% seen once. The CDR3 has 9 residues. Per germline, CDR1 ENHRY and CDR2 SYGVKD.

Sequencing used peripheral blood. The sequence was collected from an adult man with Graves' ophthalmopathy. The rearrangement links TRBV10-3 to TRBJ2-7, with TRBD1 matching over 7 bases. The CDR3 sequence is CATHTTGKF. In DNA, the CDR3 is TGTGCCACCCATACGACAGGGAAATTC.